The clone carrying this TCR beta chain was detected only a few times. Per the study methods: Per sample, the median was around 96,000 TCRs, with values from roughly 23,000 to 640,000. TCRdb used MiXCR to reprocess the RACE reads, holding one entry per CDR3 protein. Here the V and J calls rest on TCRdb's processing, not on the authors' analysis. The sample has around 80,000 distinct CDR3 sequences; about 8.6% are singletons. Time point reported: healthy volunteer bleed at 6 weeks. Unfractionated whole blood was the source from which total RNA was extracted. These data originate in a study of human T cells and chemical hapten exposure. Sequencing used whole blood. The sequence derives from a male donor in good health. Some clones in this sample may be carry-over from other donors' samples.

In nucleotides, the CDR3 is TGCAGTGCGAGTCCGGGAGTTCCCGAAGGTGGCTACACCTTC. It specifies CSASPGVPEGGYTF. The chain couples TRBV20-1 to TRBJ1-2; no clear D gene. Germline values: CDR1 DFQATT, CDR2 SNEGSKA (reference sequence). V gave up 6 bases and J gave up 7 bases, with 21 bases separating them. CDR3 length equals 14 residues.